The 30 T cell receptor beta chains presented below share a single source sample, sequenced in a study of CD8 T cells in Susac syndrome. RNA amounts of roughly 0.45 to 1 ug underwent reverse transcription with random hexamers. From the immunoSEQ multiplex PCR reads, TCRdb called clonotypes with MiXCR, one entry per CDR3 protein. The repertoire holds 130,000 or so distinct CDR3 sequences, with roughly 94% as singletons. Sequencing was carried out using CD8+ T cells from PBMCs. The receptors stem from a human donor with Susac syndrome.

V is TRBV5-4 and J is TRBJ1-1, with 8 bases lining up with TRBD1. The junction had 8 bases not matched to a gene; V was cut back by 4 bases and J by 3 bases. Germline CDR1 is SGHNT and CDR2 is YYREEE (reference sequence). The CDR3 consists of 15 residues. CDR3 sequence reads: CASSGNLDRDTEAFF. Here the CDR3 DNA reads TGTGCCAGCAGCGGTAACCTGGACAGGGACACTGAAGCTTTCTTT.

The chain employs TRBV7-9 and TRBJ1-1; TRBD1 agrees at 10 bases. Germline assignment: CDR1 SEHNR and CDR2 FQNEAQ (reference sequence). V dropped 5 bases and J dropped 3; count of bases not matched to a gene: 9. CDR3 length equals 16 residues. CDR3 sequence: CASSPGTGEGYTEAFF. The CDR3, as DNA: TGTGCCAGCAGCCCCGGGACAGGGGAGGGCTACACTGAAGCTTTCTTT.

V is TRBV6-5 and J is TRBJ2-1; TRBD2 matches 11 bases. The CDR3 spans 17 residues. CDR1 is MNHEY, CDR2 SVGAGI, per germline. After removal of 0 bases from V and 8 bases from J, the junction contained 9 bases not matched to a gene. DNA of the CDR3: TGTGCCAGCAGTTACTCGATATCCCTAGCGGGGGGCCATGAGCAGTTCTTC. Protein: CASSYSISLAGGHEQFF.

This clonotype was counted once. The genes are TRBV20-1 and TRBJ2-3, with D maybe TRBD1 (8 bases). V gave up 5 bases and J gave up 2 bases, with 17 bases separating them. From germline, CDR1 is DFQATT and CDR2 SNEGSKA (reference sequence). This CDR3 region has 15 residues. CDR3 DNA: TGCAGTGCTCAAGACAGGGGAGGGAACACAGATACGCAGTATTTT. Its protein product is CSAQDRGGNTDTQYF.

The chain carries TRBV27 and TRBJ2-7; 10 bases match TRBD1. CDR1 is MNHEY, CDR2 SMNVEV, per germline (reference sequence). The J segment lost 6 bases and the V segment lost 4 bases, leaving 6 bases of the junction unmatched. The CDR3 loop spans 14 amino acids. CDR3 region: CASSWDRGTSEQYF. The CDR3 region has the DNA TGTGCCAGCAGTTGGGACAGGGGTACAAGCGAGCAGTACTTC.

The chain combines TRBV2 with TRBJ2-1, with TRBD2 identical over 9 bases. In germline, CDR1 is SNHLY, CDR2 FYNNEI. The CDR3 totals 14 residues. DNA for the CDR3: TGTGCTAGGGGCGGTCTAGCGGGGCTCGATGAGCAGTTCTTC. Its protein product is CARGGLAGLDEQFF. Based on the CDR3 plus reference TRBV2 and TRBJ2-1, the full variable domain is EPEVTQTPSHQVTQMGQEVILRCVPISNHLYFYWYRQILGQKVEFLVSFYNNEISEKSEIFDDQFSVERPDGSNFTLKIRSTKLEDSAMYFCARGGLAGLDEQFFGPGTRLTVL.

V is TRBV25-1 and J is TRBJ1-5; D call uncertain. This CDR3 has 13 amino acids. Germline values: CDR1 MGHDK, CDR2 SYGVNS. V was shortened by 2 bases and J by 4 bases, with 6 bases between the two germline ends. The CDR3 is CASSEGENQPQHF. The DNA of the CDR3 is TGTGCCAGCAGTGAAGGAGAAAATCAGCCCCAGCATTTT.

The V gene is TRBV6-5, the J gene TRBJ2-2, with D hard to call. This CDR3 has 13 residues. With 2 bases removed from V and 3 bases from J, the gap between germline ends came to 4 bases. Germline V gives CDR1 MNHEY, CDR2 SVGAGI. CDR3 loop: CASSYVDTGELFF. CDR3 sequence (DNA): TGTGCCAGCAGTTACGTTGACACCGGGGAGCTGTTTTTT.

The rearrangement links TRBV7-9 to TRBJ2-3; D gene ambiguous. The germline V and J ends were trimmed by 5 bases and 6 bases, with 15 bases remaining between them. In germline, CDR1 is SEHNR, CDR2 FQNEAQ (reference sequence). The CDR3 covers 14 residues. The CDR3 protein is CASSQRRIGDTQYF. The CDR3 DNA reads as TGTGCCAGCAGCCAGCGACGCATTGGGGATACGCAGTATTTT.

V gene TRBV12-3 or TRBV12-4 combines with J gene TRBJ1-5; the D gene is possibly TRBD1 (5 bases). This CDR3 is built from 16 residues. The ends were cut back, 5 bases at V and 4 bases at J, with 18 bases in the middle. CDR3 nucleotides: TGTGCCAGCAGTCCCCTGAGGCAGGGTGGAAATCAGCCCCAGCATTTT. Protein: CASSPLRQGGNQPQHF.

The chain links TRBV6-2 or TRBV6-3 to TRBJ1-1, with 7 bases that match TRBD1. CDR1 and CDR2 (germline): MNHEY, SVGEGT. V gave up 10 bases and J gave up 3 bases; unmatched junction bases: 2. This CDR3 spans 11 amino acids. As DNA, the CDR3 is TGTGCCACCGGGACAGACACTGAAGCTTTCTTT. This encodes CATGTDTEAFF.

A note on this clonotype: One end of the junction fails to match germline, which may point to a read error. The chain is built from TRBV9 and TRBJ2-5; 10 bases agree with TRBD2. This CDR3 is 17 amino acids long. Per the germline V gene, CDR1 is SGDLS and CDR2 is YYNGEE. In nucleotides, the CDR3 is TGTGCCAGCAGCGAACAAAGAGCGGGGGGGCTTGGAGAGACTCAGTACTTC. This gives the protein CASSEQRAGGLGETQYF.

V is TRBV3-1 and J is TRBJ2-1; 9 bases map to TRBD2. Germline CDR1 reads LGHDT; CDR2 reads YNNKEL (reference sequence). V shed 1 base, J shed 1 base, and the junction held 11 bases outside the gene matches. This CDR3 has 19 amino acids. The CDR3 sequence: CASSQVPPSSGGSYNEQFF. The CDR3 DNA reads as TGTGCCAGCAGCCAAGTCCCCCCGAGTAGCGGGGGTTCCTACAATGAGCAGTTCTTC.

V usage is TRBV9 and J usage is TRBJ2-1; tentative D call: TRBD1 (6 bases). Per germline, CDR1 SGDLS and CDR2 YYNGEE. The CDR3 totals 16 residues. The ends were cut back, 3 bases at V and 8 bases at J, with 21 bases in the middle. This CDR3 reads CASSEGTSNFRDEQFF. CDR3 DNA sequence: TGTGCCAGCAGCGAGGGGACAAGCAATTTTAGAGATGAGCAGTTCTTC. Variable domain in full (rest from reference TRBV9 and TRBJ2-1): DSGVTQTPKHLITATGQRVTLRCSPRSGDLSVYWYQQSLDQGLQFLIQYYNGEERAKGNILERFSAQQFPDLHSELNLSSLELGDSALYFCASSEGTSNFRDEQFFGPGTRLTVL.

The chain is built from TRBV3-1 and TRBJ2-5; 11 nucleotides align to TRBD2. Looked up from germline, CDR1 is LGHDT and CDR2 is YNNKEL (reference sequence). The CDR3 extends over 18 amino acids. V shed 0 bases, J shed 4 bases, and the junction held 10 bases outside the gene matches. The CDR3 DNA sequence: TGTGCCAGCAGCCAAGATCCATTTAGCGGGGGGGCCCGAGAGACCCAGTACTTC. Its protein is CASSQDPFSGGARETQYF.

This chain connects TRBV18 to TRBJ2-7, with D possibly TRBD1 on 5 matching bases. The CDR3 covers 15 residues. Trimming took 4 bases from V and 2 from J, leaving 15 bases between them. Germline CDR1 reads KGHSH; CDR2 reads LQKENI. The CDR3 DNA is TGTGCCAGCTCACTATTAGAGGACACTACCTACGAGCAGTACTTC. Translating gives CASSLLEDTTYEQYF.

This chain joins TRBV5-4 and TRBJ2-3; 8 nucleotides match TRBD2. J was trimmed by 5 bases and V by 0 bases; bases with no gene match: 8. This CDR3 is built from 16 residues. CDR1 is SGHNT, CDR2 YYREEE, per germline (reference sequence). The CDR3 nucleotides are TGTGCCAGCAGCTTGGGCAGCGGGGGCCTCCGAGATACGCAGTATTTT. Its translation: CASSLGSGGLRDTQYF. Full variable domain (missing parts from reference TRBV5-4 and TRBJ2-3): ETGVTQSPTHLIKTRGQQVTLRCSSQSGHNTVSWYQQALGQGPQFIFQYYREEENGRGNFPPRFSGLQFPNYSSELNVNALELDDSALYLCASSLGSGGLRDTQYFGPGTRLTVL.

The chain combines TRBV5-5 with TRBJ1-2; D may be TRBD1 (5 bases). Between the trimmed V and J ends, which lost 0 bases and 8 bases, there was a span of 8 bases. The CDR3 spans 12 residues. Germline V lookup: CDR1 SGHKS, CDR2 YYEKEE (reference sequence). For the CDR3, the DNA is TGTGCCAGCAGCTTGGAAGGGGTCGGCTACACCTTC. Its protein is CASSLEGVGYTF.

The chain links TRBV5-4 to TRBJ2-1; D might be TRBD2 (7 bases). Trimming took 3 bases from V and 8 from J, leaving 12 bases between them. CDR1 is SGHNT, CDR2 YYREEE, per germline (reference sequence). There are 13 residues in the CDR3. The CDR3 DNA reads as TGTGCCAGCAGCTGGGGCGGGGGCGATGAGCAGTTCTTC. This translates into CASSWGGGDEQFF.

The genes are TRBV19 and TRBJ1-5; 9 positions match TRBD1. Looked up from germline, CDR1 is LNHDA and CDR2 is SQIVND (reference sequence). V gave up 4 bases and J gave up 6 bases; unmatched junction bases: 7. The CDR3 is made up of 15 amino acids. This chain's CDR3 is CASSSAQGAGQPQHF. DNA of the CDR3: TGTGCCAGTAGTAGTGCACAGGGGGCCGGTCAGCCCCAGCATTTT.

This clonotype was observed once. CDR3 protein: CSATPSSEAFF. The CDR3 DNA reads TGCAGTGCTACTCCGAGTAGTGAAGCTTTCTTT. The chain recombines TRBV20-1 with TRBJ1-1; D ambiguous. V lost 4 bases and J lost 7, with 10 bases in between. This CDR3 comprises 11 residues. Germline V gene data show CDR1 as DFQATT and CDR2 as SNEGSKA (reference sequence).

The gene calls are TRBV10-1 and TRBJ2-7; possibly TRBD2 for D (5 bases). Germline CDR1 is WNHNN and CDR2 is SYGVQD (reference sequence). The CDR3 consists of 13 residues. Trimming shortened V by 4 bases and J by 6 bases, and 13 bases separated the two germline ends. The CDR3 sequence: CASSARGFGEQYF. CDR3 nucleotide sequence: TGCGCCAGCAGTGCCCGGGGATTCGGCGAGCAGTACTTC.

CDR3 residues: CSAGGGDYGYTF. CDR3 DNA: TGCAGTGCAGGTGGGGGTGACTATGGCTACACCTTC. The J gene is TRBJ1-2, the V gene TRBV20-1, with D maybe TRBD1 (5 bases). This CDR3 is 12 amino acids long. Germline loops: CDR1 DFQATT, CDR2 SNEGSKA (reference sequence). V dropped 6 bases and J dropped 3 bases, with 11 bases sitting between them.

CDR3 residues: CASSQGSTPLHF. In DNA form, the CDR3 reads TGTGCCAGCAGCCAAGGGTCGACACCCCTCCACTTT. The chain links TRBV4-2 to TRBJ1-6; D not certain. The V end was cut by 1 base, the J end by 11 bases, with 6 bases between. This CDR3 spans 12 amino acids. Germline V CDR1 and CDR2: LGHNA, YNFKEQ.

V is TRBV19 and J is TRBJ2-7; 7 bases align to TRBD2. The CDR3 runs 14 residues. V lost 10 bases and J lost 2; bases outside the gene matches: 11. Germline lookup yields CDR1 LNHDA and CDR2 SQIVND (reference sequence). DNA for the CDR3: TGTGCCACCGCGATTGGAGCGGGGACCTACGAGCAGTACTTC. Amino acids: CATAIGAGTYEQYF.

This clonotype was seen just once. V and J are TRBV9 and TRBJ1-4; 8 bases map to TRBD1. Germline lookup yields CDR1 SGDLS and CDR2 YYNGEE. The CDR3 is 15 amino acids. V dropped 4 bases and J dropped 7; count of bases not matched to a gene: 9. The CDR3 region is CASSRREDRVEKLFF. The CDR3 DNA sequence: TGTGCCAGCAGCCGTCGAGAGGACAGGGTTGAAAAACTGTTTTTT.

The chain employs TRBV20-1 and TRBJ2-7; TRBD2 agrees at 8 bases. CDR3 size: 13 residues. The ends lost 5 bases at V and 4 bases at J; junction bases unmatched: 7. The germline gives CDR1 DFQATT, CDR2 SNEGSKA (reference sequence). The CDR3 region has the DNA TGCAGTGCTCGATCCCGCGGGGGGTACGAGCAGTACTTC. It yields the protein CSARSRGGYEQYF.

CDR3 protein: CASSAGPTELQHF. The DNA of the CDR3 is TGTGCCAGCAGTGCCGGACCGACAGAGCTCCAGCATTTT. The rearrangement uses TRBV2 and TRBJ1-5; perhaps TRBD1 as D (5 bases). This CDR3 has 13 amino acids. Trimming removed 4 bases at V and 12 bases at J, with 16 bases between. Germline CDR1 reads SNHLY; CDR2 reads FYNNEI.

The chain joins TRBV6-1 to TRBJ2-4; 8 bases fit TRBD1. Losses at the gene ends were 2 bases for V and 0 bases for J; bases not matched to a gene: 15. CDR1 is MNHNS, CDR2 SASEGT, per germline. The CDR3 covers 20 residues. CDR3 loop: CASSESAAGGPPIAKNIQYF. The CDR3, as DNA: TGTGCCAGCAGTGAATCGGCGGCAGGGGGCCCCCCTATAGCCAAAAACATTCAGTACTTC.

The V and J genes are TRBV13 and TRBJ2-5; D is ambiguous. Trimming removed 4 bases at V and 5 bases at J, with 8 bases between. The V gene's germline CDR1 is PRHDT and CDR2 FYEKMQ (reference sequence). The CDR3 extends over 12 amino acids. In nucleotides, the CDR3 is TGTGCCAGCAGCTCTGCCTGGGAGACCCAGTACTTC. Translating gives CASSSAWETQYF.